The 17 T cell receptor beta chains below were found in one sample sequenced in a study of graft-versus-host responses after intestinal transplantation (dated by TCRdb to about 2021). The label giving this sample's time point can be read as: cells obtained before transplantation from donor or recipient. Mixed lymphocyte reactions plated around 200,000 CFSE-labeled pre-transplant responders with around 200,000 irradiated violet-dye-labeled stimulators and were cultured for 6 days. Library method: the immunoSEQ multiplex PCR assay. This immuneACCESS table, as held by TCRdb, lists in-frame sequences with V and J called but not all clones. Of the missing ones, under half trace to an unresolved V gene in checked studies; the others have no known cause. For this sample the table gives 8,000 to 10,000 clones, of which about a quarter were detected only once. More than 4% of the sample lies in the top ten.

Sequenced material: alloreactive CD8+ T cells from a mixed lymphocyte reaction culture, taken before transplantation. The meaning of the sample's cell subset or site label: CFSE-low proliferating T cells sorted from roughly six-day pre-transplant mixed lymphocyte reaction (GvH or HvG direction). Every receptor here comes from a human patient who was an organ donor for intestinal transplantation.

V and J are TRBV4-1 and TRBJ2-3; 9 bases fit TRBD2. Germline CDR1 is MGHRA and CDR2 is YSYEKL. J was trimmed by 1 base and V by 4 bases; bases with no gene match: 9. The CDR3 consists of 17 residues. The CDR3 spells CASSLIPLAGGTDTQYF. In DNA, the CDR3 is TGCGCCAGCAGCCTGATCCCACTAGCGGGTGGCACAGATACGCAGTATTTT.

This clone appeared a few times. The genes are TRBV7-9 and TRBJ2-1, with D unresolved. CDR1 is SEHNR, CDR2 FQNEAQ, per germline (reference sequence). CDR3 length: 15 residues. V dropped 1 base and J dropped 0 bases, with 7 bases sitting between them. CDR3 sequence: CASSLDSSSYNEQFF. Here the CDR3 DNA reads TGTGCCAGCAGCTTAGACAGTAGCTCCTACAATGAGCAGTTCTTC.

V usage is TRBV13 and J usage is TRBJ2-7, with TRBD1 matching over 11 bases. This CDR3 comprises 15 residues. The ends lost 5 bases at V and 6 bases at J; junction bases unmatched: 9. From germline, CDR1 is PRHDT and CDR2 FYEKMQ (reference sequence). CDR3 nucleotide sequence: TGTGCCAGCAGCCGGCTGGACAGGGGGCTTAGCGAGCAGTACTTC. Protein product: CASSRLDRGLSEQYF.

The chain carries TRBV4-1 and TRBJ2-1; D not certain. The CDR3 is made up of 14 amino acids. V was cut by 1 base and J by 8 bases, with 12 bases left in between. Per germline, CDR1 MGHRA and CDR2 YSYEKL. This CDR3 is CASSQVIFTDEQFF. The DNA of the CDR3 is TGCGCCAGCAGCCAAGTCATTTTCACCGATGAGCAGTTCTTC.

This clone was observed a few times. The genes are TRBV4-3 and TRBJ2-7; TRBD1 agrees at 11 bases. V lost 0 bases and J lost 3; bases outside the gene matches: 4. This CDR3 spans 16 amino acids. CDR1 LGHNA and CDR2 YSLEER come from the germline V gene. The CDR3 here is CASSQDPGQGVYEQYF. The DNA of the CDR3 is TGCGCCAGCAGCCAAGACCCGGGACAGGGGGTCTACGAGCAGTACTTC.

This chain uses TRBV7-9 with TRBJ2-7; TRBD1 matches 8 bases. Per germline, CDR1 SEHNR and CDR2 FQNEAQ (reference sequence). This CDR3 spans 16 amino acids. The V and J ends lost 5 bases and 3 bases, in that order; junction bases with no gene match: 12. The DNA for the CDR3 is TGTGCCAGCAGCCAAGACGCCAGTACAGGGGGCTACGAGCAGTACTTC. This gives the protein CASSQDASTGGYEQYF. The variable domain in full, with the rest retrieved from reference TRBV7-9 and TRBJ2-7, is DTGVSQNPRHKITKRGQNVTFRCDPISEHNRLYWYRQTLGQGPEFLTYFQNEAQLEKSRLLSDRFSAERPKGSFSTLEIQRTEQGDSAMYLCASSQDASTGGYEQYFGPGTRLTVT.

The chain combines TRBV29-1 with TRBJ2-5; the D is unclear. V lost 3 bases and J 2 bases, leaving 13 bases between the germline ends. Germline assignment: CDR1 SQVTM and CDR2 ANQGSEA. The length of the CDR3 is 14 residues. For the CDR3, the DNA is TGCAGCGTTGAGGTCTGGTTAAATCAAGAGACCCAGTACTTC. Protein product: CSVEVWLNQETQYF.

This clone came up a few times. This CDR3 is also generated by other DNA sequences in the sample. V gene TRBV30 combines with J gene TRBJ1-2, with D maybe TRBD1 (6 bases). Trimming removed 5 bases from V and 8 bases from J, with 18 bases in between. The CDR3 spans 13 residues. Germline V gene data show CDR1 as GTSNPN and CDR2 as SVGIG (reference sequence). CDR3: CAWWVGGARGYTF. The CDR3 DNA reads TGTGCCTGGTGGGTAGGGGGGGCGCGGGGCTACACCTTC.

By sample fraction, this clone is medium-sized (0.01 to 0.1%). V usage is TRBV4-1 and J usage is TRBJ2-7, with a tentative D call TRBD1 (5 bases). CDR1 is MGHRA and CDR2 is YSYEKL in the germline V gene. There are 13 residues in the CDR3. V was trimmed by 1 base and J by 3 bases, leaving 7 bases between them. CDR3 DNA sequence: TGCGCCAGCAGCCAAGGGACAAACTACGAGCAGTACTTC. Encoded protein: CASSQGTNYEQYF.

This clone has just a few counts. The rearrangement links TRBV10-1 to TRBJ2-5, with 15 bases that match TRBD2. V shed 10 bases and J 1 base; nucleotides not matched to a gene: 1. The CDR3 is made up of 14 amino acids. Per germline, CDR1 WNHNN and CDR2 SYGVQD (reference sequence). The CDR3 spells CATGLAGGQETQYF. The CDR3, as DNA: TGCGCCACGGGACTAGCGGGGGGCCAAGAGACCCAGTACTTC.

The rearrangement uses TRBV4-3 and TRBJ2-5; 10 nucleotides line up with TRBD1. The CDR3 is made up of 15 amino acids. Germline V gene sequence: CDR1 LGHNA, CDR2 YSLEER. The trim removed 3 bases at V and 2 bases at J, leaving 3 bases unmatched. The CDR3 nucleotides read TGCGCCAGCAGCCATGGGACAGGGGCTCAAGAGACCCAGTACTTC. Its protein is CASSHGTGAQETQYF.

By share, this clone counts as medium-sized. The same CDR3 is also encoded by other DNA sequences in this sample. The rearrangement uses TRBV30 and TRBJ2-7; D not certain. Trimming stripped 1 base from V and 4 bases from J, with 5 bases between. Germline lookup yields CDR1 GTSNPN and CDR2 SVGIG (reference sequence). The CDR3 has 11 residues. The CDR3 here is CAWSETYEQYF. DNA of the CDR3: TGTGCCTGGAGTGAAACATACGAGCAGTACTTC.

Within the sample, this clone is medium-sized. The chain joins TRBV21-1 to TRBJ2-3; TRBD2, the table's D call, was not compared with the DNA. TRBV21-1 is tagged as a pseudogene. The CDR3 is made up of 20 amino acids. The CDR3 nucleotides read TGTGCCAGCAGCAAAGGACGACTAGCGGGGGGACTCGACTCCACAGATACGCAGTATTTT. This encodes CASSKGRLAGGLDSTDTQYF.

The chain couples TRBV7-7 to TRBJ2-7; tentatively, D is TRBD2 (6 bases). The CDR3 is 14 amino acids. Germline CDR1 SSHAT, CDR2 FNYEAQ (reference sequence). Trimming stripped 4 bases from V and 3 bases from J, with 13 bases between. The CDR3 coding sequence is TGTGCCAGCAGCTCCAGCGGGCTCGTCTACGAGCAGTACTTC. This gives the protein CASSSSGLVYEQYF.

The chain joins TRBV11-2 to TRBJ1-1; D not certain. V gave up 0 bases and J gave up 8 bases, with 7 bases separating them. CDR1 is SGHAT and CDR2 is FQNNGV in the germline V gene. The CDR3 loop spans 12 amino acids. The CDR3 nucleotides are TGTGCCAGCAGCTTAGATCCCCTGGAAGCTTTCTTT. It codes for CASSLDPLEAFF.

This CDR3 reads CASSPDNYGYTF. In DNA, the CDR3 is TGTGCCAGCAGTCCCGACAACTATGGCTACACCTTC. The V gene is TRBV6-5, the J gene TRBJ1-2, with D hard to call. Germline V gene lookup returns CDR1 MNHEY and CDR2 SVGAGI. V was trimmed by 5 bases and J by 2 bases, leaving 6 bases between them. The CDR3 is made up of 12 amino acids.

The CDR3 region has the DNA TGTGCCAGCAGTTTATCGGGATTCGTGCAGTACTTC. Its translation is CASSLSGFVQYF. The gene calls are TRBV27 and TRBJ2-7; D gene unclear. Trimming took 0 bases from V and 9 from J, leaving 9 bases between them. Germline lookup yields CDR1 MNHEY and CDR2 SMNVEV (reference sequence). This CDR3 is 12 amino acids long.